The rows below give T cell receptor beta chains drawn from one sample of a study of blood T cell repertoires in COVID-19. The table came from immunoSEQ multiplex PCR; TCRdb's copy has only in-frame clones and leaves some out. Among 100,000 to 120,000 clones listed, roughly nine tenths were seen once. The sequenced sample was peripheral blood. These TCRs come from a human donor in a cohort sampled during active COVID-19. The CDR3 runs from the conserved cysteine through the conserved F or W. D genes are given only for firm matches.

v_call: TRBV5-1
j_call: TRBJ2-7
d_call: TRBD1
cdr3_aa: CASSLNGQERYSYEQYF

v_call: TRBV30
j_call: TRBJ1-3
d_call: .
cdr3_aa: CAWSVGAKGNTIYF

v_call: TRBV6-1
j_call: TRBJ1-6
d_call: .
cdr3_aa: CASSELLPALHF

v_call: TRBV18
j_call: TRBJ2-2
d_call: .
cdr3_aa: CASSLPLRGATGELFF

v_call: TRBV28
j_call: TRBJ1-5
d_call: .
cdr3_aa: CASSPGGVNQPQHF

v_call: TRBV5-1
j_call: TRBJ2-5
d_call: TRBD2
cdr3_aa: CASSLGLAGGETQYF

v_call: TRBV30
j_call: TRBJ1-6
d_call: .
cdr3_aa: CAWRTGKNSPLHF

v_call: TRBV2
j_call: TRBJ1-4
d_call: TRBD1
cdr3_aa: CASSGTGGSATNEKLFF

v_call: TRBV11-2
j_call: TRBJ2-7
d_call: TRBD1
cdr3_aa: CASSPYGQGLVYEQYF

v_call: TRBV25-1
j_call: TRBJ2-5
d_call: TRBD1
cdr3_aa: CASSRPDRYEETQYF

v_call: TRBV2
j_call: TRBJ1-5
d_call: TRBD1
cdr3_aa: CASNPGGYQPQHF

v_call: TRBV6-5
j_call: TRBJ2-7
d_call: .
cdr3_aa: CASTPRQHSYEQYF

v_call: TRBV11-3
j_call: TRBJ1-1
d_call: .
cdr3_aa: CASSVNSDTEAFF

v_call: TRBV6-2/TRBV6-3
j_call: TRBJ2-1
d_call: .
cdr3_aa: CASSWSTNRYNEQFF

v_call: TRBV11-2
j_call: TRBJ2-5
d_call: .
cdr3_aa: CASSNRQNQETQYF

v_call: TRBV7-2
j_call: TRBJ2-5
d_call: TRBD2
cdr3_aa: CASNRRAGVGETQYF

v_call: TRBV11-3
j_call: TRBJ2-3
d_call: .
cdr3_aa: CASSIGQGSPDTQYF

v_call: TRBV7-3
j_call: TRBJ2-5
d_call: TRBD1
cdr3_aa: CASSLNSAGGGETQYF

v_call: TRBV6-5
j_call: TRBJ1-1
d_call: .
cdr3_aa: CASRQTQNTEAFF

v_call: TRBV7-9
j_call: TRBJ1-1
d_call: .
cdr3_aa: CASSLQGNTEAFF

v_call: TRBV27
j_call: TRBJ2-2
d_call: .
cdr3_aa: CASSLQSFTGELFF

v_call: TRBV11-2
j_call: TRBJ1-6
d_call: TRBD1
cdr3_aa: CASSLVAGGYNSPLHF

v_call: TRBV7-2
j_call: TRBJ1-3
d_call: .
cdr3_aa: CASSLLQGTNTIYF

v_call: TRBV29-1
j_call: TRBJ2-1
d_call: TRBD1
cdr3_aa: CSVITGVNEQFF

v_call: TRBV6-5
j_call: TRBJ1-4
d_call: .
cdr3_aa: CASSYSAAGLEKLFF

v_call: TRBV4-1
j_call: TRBJ1-1
d_call: TRBD1
cdr3_aa: CASSREDRGDTEAFF

v_call: TRBV27
j_call: TRBJ1-1
d_call: TRBD1
cdr3_aa: CASSSAVERGQADTEAFF

v_call: TRBV28
j_call: TRBJ1-4
d_call: .
cdr3_aa: CASSVGLSGRANEKLFF

v_call: TRBV19
j_call: TRBJ1-1
d_call: .
cdr3_aa: CASIRAGSGLNTEAFF

v_call: TRBV18
j_call: TRBJ1-5
d_call: .
cdr3_aa: CASSPMEVRQPQHF

v_call: TRBV7-9
j_call: TRBJ1-1
d_call: .
cdr3_aa: CASSFGQGLNTEAFF

v_call: TRBV25-1
j_call: TRBJ1-2
d_call: TRBD1
cdr3_aa: CASSVDRAYGYTF

v_call: TRBV29-1
j_call: TRBJ1-1
d_call: .
cdr3_aa: CSVGRRDTEAFF

v_call: TRBV15
j_call: TRBJ2-1
d_call: TRBD2
cdr3_aa: CATSDEAGGPLGHNEQFF

v_call: TRBV5-1
j_call: TRBJ2-6
d_call: TRBD2
cdr3_aa: CASSFSGGSILGANVLTF

v_call: TRBV28
j_call: TRBJ1-3
d_call: TRBD1
cdr3_aa: CASREPSRDRVF

v_call: TRBV30
j_call: TRBJ2-5
d_call: .
cdr3_aa: CAWSVVETQYF

v_call: TRBV2
j_call: TRBJ1-2
d_call: .
cdr3_aa: CASRQAQHNYGYTF

v_call: TRBV18
j_call: TRBJ1-2
d_call: TRBD1
cdr3_aa: CASSPAQGVNYGYTF

v_call: TRBV7-6
j_call: TRBJ2-1
d_call: TRBD2
cdr3_aa: CASSLLAGGYNEQFF

v_call: TRBV28
j_call: TRBJ2-7
d_call: TRBD1
cdr3_aa: CASSRDRAIHEQYF

v_call: TRBV18
j_call: TRBJ2-7
d_call: TRBD2
cdr3_aa: CASSPTGTITRSSYEQYF

v_call: TRBV7-8
j_call: TRBJ2-5
d_call: .
cdr3_aa: CASSLASGQQETQYF

v_call: TRBV10-3
j_call: TRBJ2-7
d_call: TRBD1
cdr3_aa: CAISPDRTSYEQYF

v_call: TRBV5-1
j_call: TRBJ1-1
d_call: TRBD1
cdr3_aa: CASSPSPGTGGRTEAFF

v_call: TRBV19
j_call: TRBJ2-2
d_call: .
cdr3_aa: CASSGRGRDTGELFF

v_call: TRBV14
j_call: TRBJ2-7
d_call: .
cdr3_aa: CASSHRSLPYEQYF

v_call: TRBV18
j_call: TRBJ1-2
d_call: TRBD1
cdr3_aa: CASSPRGVSRSLQGRDGYTF

v_call: TRBV30
j_call: TRBJ1-6
d_call: .
cdr3_aa: CAWGLGQNNSPLHF